The next 3 T cell receptor beta chains were all read from a single sample in a study of cytomegalovirus exposure and HLA in healthy donors. PCR was performed using 60 Vbeta and 13 Jbeta primers. Sequenced by immunoSEQ multiplex PCR; TCRdb stores in-frame clones only, minus some. The profile shows approximately 77,000 clones, around 76% of them singletons. The sequencing input was PBMCs. These receptors came from a male donor in good health and CMV-seropositive.

V and J are TRBV18 and TRBJ1-3; tentative D call: TRBD1 (6 bases). The CDR3 is 15 amino acids. CDR1 is KGHSH and CDR2 is LQKENI in the germline V gene. Trimming shortened V by 3 bases and J by 3 bases, and 12 bases separated the two germline ends. CDR3 in amino acids: CASSPTGSNGNTIYF. In DNA, the CDR3 is TGTGCCAGCTCACCTACAGGGTCTAATGGAAACACCATATATTTT.

The V call is TRBV5-1, the J call TRBJ1-4, with 7 nucleotides matching TRBD1. This CDR3 has 18 residues. Germline assignment: CDR1 SGHRS and CDR2 YFSETQ. The V segment lost 4 bases and the J segment 3 bases; nucleotides outside the gene matches: 15. CDR3 coding DNA: TGCGCCAGCAGCGCTCCGACAGGGAGGAGAGGGGCTAATGAAAAACTGTTTTTT. Protein: CASSAPTGRRGANEKLFF.

The V and J genes are TRBV30 and TRBJ2-3; 12 nucleotides line up with TRBD2. Germline V gives CDR1 GTSNPN, CDR2 SVGIG (reference sequence). V lost 1 base, J lost 0 bases, and 2 bases stayed unmatched. This CDR3 region has 16 residues. CDR3 residues: CAWSALAGGSTDTQYF. CDR3 nucleotides: TGTGCCTGGAGTGCCCTAGCGGGGGGGAGCACAGATACGCAGTATTTT.